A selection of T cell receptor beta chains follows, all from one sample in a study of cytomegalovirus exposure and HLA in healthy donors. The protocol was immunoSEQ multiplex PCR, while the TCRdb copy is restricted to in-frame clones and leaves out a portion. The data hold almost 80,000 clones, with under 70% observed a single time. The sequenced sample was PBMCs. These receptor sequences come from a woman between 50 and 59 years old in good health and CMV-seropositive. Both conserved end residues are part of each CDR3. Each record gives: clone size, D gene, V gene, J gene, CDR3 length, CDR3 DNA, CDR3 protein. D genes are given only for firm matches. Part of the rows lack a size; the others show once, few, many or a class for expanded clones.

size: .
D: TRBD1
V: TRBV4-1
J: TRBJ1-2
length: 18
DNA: TGCGCCAGCAGCCAACAAATTCCGGCCGGGACAGGGGGCGAAGGCTACACCTTC
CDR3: CASSQQIPAGTGGEGYTF

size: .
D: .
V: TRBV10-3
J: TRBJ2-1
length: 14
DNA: TGTGCCATCAGAGCTGGGACTTCCTACAATGAGCAGTTCTTC
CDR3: CAIRAGTSYNEQFF

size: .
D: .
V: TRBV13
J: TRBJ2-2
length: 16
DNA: TGTGCCAGCAGCTCCAGACAGGTCGGTAGCACCGGGGAGCTGTTTTTT
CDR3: CASSSRQVGSTGELFF

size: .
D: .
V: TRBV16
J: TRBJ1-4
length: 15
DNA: TGTGCCAGCAGCCAATCGGCTCGACATAATGAAAAACTGTTTTTT
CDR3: CASSQSARHNEKLFF

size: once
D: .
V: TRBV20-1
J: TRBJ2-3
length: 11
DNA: TGCACCCCGGGGGTAACAGATACGCAGTATTTT
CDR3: CTPGVTDTQYF

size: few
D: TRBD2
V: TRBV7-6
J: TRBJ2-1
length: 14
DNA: TGTGCCAGCAGCCTTCAGCGGGGGGGGAATGAGCAGTTCTTC
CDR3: CASSLQRGGNEQFF

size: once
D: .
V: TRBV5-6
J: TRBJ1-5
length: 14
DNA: TGTGCCAGCAGCATCGACAGGCTTGATCAGCCCCAGCATTTT
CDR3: CASSIDRLDQPQHF

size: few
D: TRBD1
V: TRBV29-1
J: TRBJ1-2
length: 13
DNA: TGCAGCGTCGGCAAGACAGGGGTGGGTGGCTACACCTTC
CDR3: CSVGKTGVGGYTF

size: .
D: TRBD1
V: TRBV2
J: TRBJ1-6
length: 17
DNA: TGTGCCAGCAGTGAAGCGCTTCAGACAGGGGGGGATTCACCCCTCCACTTT
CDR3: CASSEALQTGGDSPLHF

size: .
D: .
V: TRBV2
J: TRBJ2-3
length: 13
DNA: TGTGCCAGTGGACTATACACCACAGATACGCAGTATTTT
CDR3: CASGLYTTDTQYF

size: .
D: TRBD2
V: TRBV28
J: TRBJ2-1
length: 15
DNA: TGTGCCAGCAGTTCCCCGGGGGGTGCCTACAATGAGCAGTTCTTC
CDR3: CASSSPGGAYNEQFF

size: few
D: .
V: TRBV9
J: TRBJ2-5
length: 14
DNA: TGTGCCAGCAGCGCCAGACAGGAGCAAGAGACCCAGTACTTC
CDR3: CASSARQEQETQYF

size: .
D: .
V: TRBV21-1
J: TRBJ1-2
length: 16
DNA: TGTGCCAGCAGCAAAGTGAAAGGACAGGGGGTGGATGGCTACACCTTC
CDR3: CASSKVKGQGVDGYTF

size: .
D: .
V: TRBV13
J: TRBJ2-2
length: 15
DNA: TGTGCCAGCAGCTTAGCCACAGGGTTCCCCGGGGAGCTGTTTTTT
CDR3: CASSLATGFPGELFF

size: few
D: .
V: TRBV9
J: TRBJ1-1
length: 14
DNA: TGTGCCAGCAGCGTAGATCCAGGGCAAACTGAAGCTTTCTTT
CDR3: CASSVDPGQTEAFF

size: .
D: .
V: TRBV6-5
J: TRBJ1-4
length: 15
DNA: TGTGCCAGCAGGTCCTTCGGGGGGGTTAATGAAAAACTGTTTTTT
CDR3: CASRSFGGVNEKLFF

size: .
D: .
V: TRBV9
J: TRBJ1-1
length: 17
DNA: TGTGCCAGCAGCCCCGGGGGGGGCGCCTCCATGGTGGTTGAAGCTTTCTTT
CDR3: CASSPGGGASMVVEAFF

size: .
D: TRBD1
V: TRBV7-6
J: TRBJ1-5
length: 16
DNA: TGTGCCAGCAGCCCGGGGACAGGGAATAGCAATCAGCCCCAGCATTTT
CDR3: CASSPGTGNSNQPQHF

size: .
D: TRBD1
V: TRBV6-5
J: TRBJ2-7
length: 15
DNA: TGTGCCAGCAGCGGACTTGGACAGGGGCGCTACGAGCAGTACTTC
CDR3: CASSGLGQGRYEQYF

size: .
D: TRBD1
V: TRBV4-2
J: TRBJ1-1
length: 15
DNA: TGTGCCAGCAGCCAAGACGGCAGGGGGCTTACTGAAGCTTTCTTT
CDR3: CASSQDGRGLTEAFF

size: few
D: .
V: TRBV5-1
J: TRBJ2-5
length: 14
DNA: TGCGCCAGCAGCTTGGAGTGGCAGCAAGAGACCCAGTACTTC
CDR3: CASSLEWQQETQYF

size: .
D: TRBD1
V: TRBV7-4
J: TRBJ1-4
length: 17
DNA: TGTGCCAGCAGCTTAGGTGGGACAGATGCAACTAATGAAAAACTGTTTTTT
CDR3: CASSLGGTDATNEKLFF

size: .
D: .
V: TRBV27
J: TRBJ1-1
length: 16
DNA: TGTGCCAGCAGTTTATCCGGCGGCGCGGGGTACACTGAAGCTTTCTTT
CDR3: CASSLSGGAGYTEAFF

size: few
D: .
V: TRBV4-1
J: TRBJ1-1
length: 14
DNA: TGCGCCAGCAGCCACCCCGGACAGAGCACTGAAGCTTTCTTT
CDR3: CASSHPGQSTEAFF

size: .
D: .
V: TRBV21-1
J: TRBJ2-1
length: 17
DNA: TGTGCCAGCAGCAAAGGGTGTTCGGCTAGCGGGGGCAATGAGCGGTTCTTC
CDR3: CASSKGCSASGGNERFF

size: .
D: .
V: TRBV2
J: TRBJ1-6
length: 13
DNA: TGTGCCAGCAGTGAAGGTCCGGATTCACCCCTCCACTTT
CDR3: CASSEGPDSPLHF

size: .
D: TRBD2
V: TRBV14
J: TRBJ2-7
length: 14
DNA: TGTGCCAGCAGCCAAGGGGGACTAGTGAGGGAGCAGTACTTC
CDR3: CASSQGGLVREQYF

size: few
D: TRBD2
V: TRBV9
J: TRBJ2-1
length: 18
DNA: TGTGCCAGCAGCGTAGATGCCCCACTAGCGGGGAGATACAATGAGCAGTTCTTC
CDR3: CASSVDAPLAGRYNEQFF

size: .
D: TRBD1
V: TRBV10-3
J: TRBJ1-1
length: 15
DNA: TGTGCCATCAGTACCTCCGGGACAGTGAACACTGAAGCTTTCTTT
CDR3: CAISTSGTVNTEAFF

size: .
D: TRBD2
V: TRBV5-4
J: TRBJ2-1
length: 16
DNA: TGTGCCAGCAGCTTGGCGGGGCGGGGGGACCTCAATGAGCAGTTCTTC
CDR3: CASSLAGRGDLNEQFF

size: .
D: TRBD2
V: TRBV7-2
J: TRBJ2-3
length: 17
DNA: TGTGCCAGCAGCGAACGTGGGGCGGGGGGGCCGGCAGATACGCAGTATTTT
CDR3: CASSERGAGGPADTQYF

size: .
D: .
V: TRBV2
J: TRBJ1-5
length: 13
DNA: TGTGCCAGCACCCTCGGGCGCGGGCAGCCCCAGCATTTT
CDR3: CASTLGRGQPQHF

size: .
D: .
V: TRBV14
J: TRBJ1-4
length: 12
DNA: TGTGCCAGCAGCCAAGTAGGAGGAAAACTGTTTTTT
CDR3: CASSQVGGKLFF

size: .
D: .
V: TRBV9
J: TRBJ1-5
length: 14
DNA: TGTGCCAGCAGCGAAGGGGGGGGCAATCAGCCCCAGCATTTT
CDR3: CASSEGGGNQPQHF

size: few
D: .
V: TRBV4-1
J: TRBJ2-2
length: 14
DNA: TGTGCCAGCAGCTTTACACCTAACACCGGGGAGCTGTTTTTT
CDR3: CASSFTPNTGELFF

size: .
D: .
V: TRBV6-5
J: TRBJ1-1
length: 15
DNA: TGTGCCAGCACCAACCTAATTATCGAGAACACTGAAGCTTTCTTT
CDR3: CASTNLIIENTEAFF

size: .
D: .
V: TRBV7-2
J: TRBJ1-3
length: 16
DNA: TGTGCCAGCAGCTTAGCTACACCCTCCTCTGGAAACACCATATATTTT
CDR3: CASSLATPSSGNTIYF

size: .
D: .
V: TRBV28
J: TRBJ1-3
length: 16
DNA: TGTGCCAGCAGTTTACCAGGGCCGAGCTCTGGAAACACCATATATTTT
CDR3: CASSLPGPSSGNTIYF

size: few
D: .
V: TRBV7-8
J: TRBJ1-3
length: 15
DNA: TGTGCCAGCAGCTTAGCGACCGACAGCGGAAACACCATATATTTT
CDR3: CASSLATDSGNTIYF

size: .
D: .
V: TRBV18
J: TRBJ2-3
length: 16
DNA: TGTGCCAGCTCACCCCTTCCCGGGTCGACAGTGGATACGCAGTATTTT
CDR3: CASSPLPGSTVDTQYF